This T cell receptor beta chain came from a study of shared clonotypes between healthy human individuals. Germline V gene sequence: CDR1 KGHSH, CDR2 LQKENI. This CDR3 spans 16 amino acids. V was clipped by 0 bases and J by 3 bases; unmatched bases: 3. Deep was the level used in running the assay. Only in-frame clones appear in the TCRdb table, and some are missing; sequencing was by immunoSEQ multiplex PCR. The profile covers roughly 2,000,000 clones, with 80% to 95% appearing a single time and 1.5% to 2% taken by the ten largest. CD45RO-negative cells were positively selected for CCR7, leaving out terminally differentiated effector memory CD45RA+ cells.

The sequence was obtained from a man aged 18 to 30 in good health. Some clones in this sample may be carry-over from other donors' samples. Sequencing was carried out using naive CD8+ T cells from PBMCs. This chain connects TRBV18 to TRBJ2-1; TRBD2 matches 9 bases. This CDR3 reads CASSPPSGSLYNEQFF. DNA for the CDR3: TGTGCCAGCTCACCACCTAGCGGGAGTCTCTACAATGAGCAGTTCTTC. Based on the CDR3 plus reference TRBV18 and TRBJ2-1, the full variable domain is NAGVMQNPRHLVRRRGQEARLRCSPMKGHSHVYWYRQLPEEGLKFMVYLQKENIIDESGMPKERFSAEFPKEGPSILRIQQVVRGDSAAYFCASSPPSGSLYNEQFFGPGTRLTVL.